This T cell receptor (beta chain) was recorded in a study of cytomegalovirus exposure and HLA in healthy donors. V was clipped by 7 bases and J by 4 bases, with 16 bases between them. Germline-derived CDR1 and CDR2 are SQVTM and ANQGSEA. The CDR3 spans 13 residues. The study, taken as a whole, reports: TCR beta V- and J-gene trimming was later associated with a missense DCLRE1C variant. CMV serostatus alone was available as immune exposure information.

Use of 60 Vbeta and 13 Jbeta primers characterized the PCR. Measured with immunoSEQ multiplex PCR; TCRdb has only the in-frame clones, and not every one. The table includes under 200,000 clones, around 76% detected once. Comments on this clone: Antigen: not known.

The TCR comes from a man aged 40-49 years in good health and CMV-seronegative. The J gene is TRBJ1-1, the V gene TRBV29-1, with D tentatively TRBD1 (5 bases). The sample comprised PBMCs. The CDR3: CSDQGPISTEAFF. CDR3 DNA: TGCAGCGATCAGGGTCCGATTAGCACTGAAGCTTTCTTT.